This TCR beta chain was identified during a study of blood T cell repertoires in COVID-19. Looking at the study overall: Donors in the United States, Italy and Spain gave samples during acute or convalescent COVID-19. T cells, B-cell-depleted T cells, or PBMCs provided the cDNA or gDNA that served as material.

This CDR3 comprises 17 residues. V lost 3 bases, J lost 7 bases, and 13 bases stayed unmatched. The germline gives CDR1 SGDLS, CDR2 YYNGEE. Original analysis: Nucleated cell number was recorded as an estimate derived from reference gene primer amplification. Clones were read by immunoSEQ multiplex PCR, and TCRdb kept only the in-frame ones, dropping some. Clone size and V and J calls were adopted from that table, with D and trimming inferred from the DNA. The sample lists 19,000 or so clones, roughly 85% occurring once. The chain uses TRBV9 and TRBJ1-4; 9 bases match TRBD1. The material sequenced was peripheral blood. The receptor was derived from a man of 80 years or more with acute or convalescent COVID-19. Here the CDR3 reads CASSAHKTGGNGEKLFF. The CDR3 coding sequence is TGTGCCAGCAGCGCCCATAAAACAGGGGGCAATGGTGAAAAACTGTTTTTT. The full variable domain, with the rest looked up from reference TRBV9 and TRBJ1-4, is DSGVTQTPKHLITATGQRVTLRCSPRSGDLSVYWYQQSLDQGLQFLIQYYNGEERAKGNILERFSAQQFPDLHSELNLSSLELGDSALYFCASSAHKTGGNGEKLFFGSGTQLSVL.